The sequence of this TCR beta chain was determined in a study of CD8 T cells in Susac syndrome. The ends lost 3 bases at V and 1 base at J; junction bases unmatched: 0. CDR1 is SQVTM, CDR2 ANQGSEA, per germline. The length of the CDR3 is 13 residues. With random hexamers, roughly 0.5 to 1 ug RNA was reverse transcribed. A single record per CDR3 protein comes from TCRdb applying MiXCR to the immunoSEQ multiplex PCR reads. The sample includes some 110,000 distinct CDR3 sequences, 90% to 95% of them seen just once. The rearrangement uses TRBV29-1 and TRBJ1-1; TRBD1 aligns across 9 bases. The sequence derives from a human donor in good health. Sequencing used CD4+ T cells from PBMCs. The CDR3 sequence is CSVEGQGNTEAFF. The CDR3 DNA reads TGCAGCGTTGAGGGACAGGGGAACACTGAAGCTTTCTTT.